This paragraph reports one T cell receptor beta chain. The PCR had 60 Vbeta and 13 Jbeta primers. Sequenced by immunoSEQ multiplex PCR; TCRdb stores in-frame clones only, minus some. This table has 150,000 to 200,000 clones, just under 80% appearing once. This record comes from a study of cytomegalovirus exposure and HLA in healthy donors. V trimming: 4 bases; J trimming: 5 bases; junction bases outside the gene matches: 8. Germline loops: CDR1 SGHRS, CDR2 YFSETQ. CDR3 length: 14 amino acids. The clonotype comes from a woman in her 50s in good health and CMV-seropositive. The V gene is TRBV5-1, the J gene TRBJ1-2; 7 positions agree with TRBD1. Material: PBMCs. The CDR3 region has the DNA TGCGCCAGCAGCCCGGGACAGAGTACATATGGCTACACCTTC. It translates to CASSPGQSTYGYTF.